This T cell receptor (beta chain) was observed in a study of T-cell reconstitution after alpha-beta-depleted transplantation in children. Overall study findings and caveats: The origin of alpha-beta T cells about two months after transplant was reportedly several hundred expanded graft clones. Newly made T cells mostly supplied T-cell counts and diversity one year after transplant. There were some patients whose high TCRbeta diversity at day 60 came from surviving recipient T cells and thymic progenitors.

Comment on this clonotype: As yet, its antigen is unknown.

It was with unique molecular identifiers that the TCRbeta library was prepared. From the PCR reads, TCRdb called clonotypes with MiXCR, one entry per CDR3 protein. The profile shows 98,000 or so distinct CDR3 sequences, under 25% of them singletons. The input for sequencing was PBMCs, taken before TCRalphabeta/CD19-depleted stem cell transplant. This receptor was obtained from a boy between 2 and 10 years old with acute lymphoblastic leukemia, due to receive a stem cell transplant.

The CDR3 region is CASSSAGGSYNEQFF. In DNA form, the CDR3 reads TGCGCCAGCAGCTCGGCGGGGGGCTCCTACAATGAGCAGTTCTTC. The rearrangement links TRBV5-1 to TRBJ2-1; 8 positions match TRBD2. V lost 3 bases, J lost 0 bases, and 2 bases stayed unmatched. Germline CDR1 reads SGHRS; CDR2 reads YFSETQ. The CDR3 sequence is 15 residues long.